This TCR beta chain is from a study of T cells in Graves' hyperthyroidism and ophthalmopathy. The table lists this clonotype with many counts. Its matching antigen is unknown. The TCR beta CDR3 regions underwent amplification using RNA transcripts as the source. The HTBI set primed first-round TCR CDR3 RT-PCR. One entry per CDR3 protein results from TCRdb running MiXCR on the multiplex PCR reads. In the table there are more than 300,000 distinct CDR3 sequences, around 18% of which are singletons. Overall study results and limits: The majority of expanded thyroid clonotypes above 0.001 also appeared in blood.

For the diagnoses, clinical symptoms, serum thyroxine and TRAb, thyroid ultrasound and orbital computed tomography were used. Germline V CDR1 and CDR2: SGHAT, FQNNGV. The CDR3 has 14 residues. The trim removed 5 bases at V and 2 bases at J, leaving 5 bases unmatched. The sequence was obtained from a man in his late teens or twenties with Graves' ophthalmopathy. This chain uses TRBV11-2 with TRBJ1-2, with TRBD1 matching over 7 bases. Sequences were obtained from blood. The CDR3 is CASSLPGQNYGYTF. CDR3 sequence (DNA): TGTGCCAGCAGCCTGCCGGGACAGAACTATGGCTACACCTTC.